Listed here are 25 T cell receptor beta chains from one sample, sequenced in a study of STAT3 mutations in large granular lymphocyte leukemia. These TCRs' antigens remain unknown. Clones were sequenced by immunoSEQ multiplex PCR, and TCRdb holds only the in-frame ones, with some missing. The sample lists some 31,000 clones, approximately 84% occurring once. Regarding the study as a whole: Every T-LGLL patient had at least one immunodominant TCRbeta clonotype.

Sequenced material: peripheral blood mononuclear cells. The origin of the receptors is a man in his sixties with T-cell large granular lymphocyte leukemia. Some clones in this sample may be carry-over from other donors' samples.

This sequence joins TRBV9 and TRBJ2-3; D not certain. The V end lost 0 bases, the J end lost 2 bases, and 7 bases lay between the germline ends. The CDR3 contains 14 residues. In germline, CDR1 is SGDLS, CDR2 YYNGEE. The CDR3 nucleotides are TGTGCCAGCAGCGTAGGGCAGACCACAGATACGCAGTATTTT. Its translation is CASSVGQTTDTQYF.

The chain has TRBV18 and TRBJ2-7; D is unclear. CDR3 length: 14 amino acids. Germline CDR1 KGHSH, CDR2 LQKENI. Between the trimmed V and J ends, which lost 6 bases and 4 bases, there was a span of 16 bases. CDR3 DNA: TGTGCCAGCTCCCAAGCCCAAATTTTTTACGAGCAGTACTTC. Translated, it gives CASSQAQIFYEQYF.

V and J are TRBV29-1 and TRBJ2-3; no definite D call. The germline V gene encodes CDR1 SQVTM and CDR2 ANQGSEA. The V and J ends lost 7 bases and 3 bases respectively, with 5 bases between them. The CDR3 is 10 amino acids. The CDR3, as DNA: TGCAGCGCGGCAACAGATACGCAGTATTTT. This encodes CSAATDTQYF.

In DNA, the CDR3 is TGCGCCAGCAGCCTGGACAGCCGGGGCGAGCAGTACTTC. Translation gives CASSLDSRGEQYF. The chain combines TRBV5-1 with TRBJ2-7, with D possibly matching TRBD1 (6 bases). V lost 4 bases, J lost 6 bases, and 14 bases lay in between. CDR1 and CDR2 (germline): SGHRS, YFSETQ. This CDR3 is 13 amino acids long.

V gene TRBV4-1 combines with J gene TRBJ2-7; TRBD2 matches at 8 bases. Germline CDR1 MGHRA, CDR2 YSYEKL. The junction had 6 bases not matched to a gene; V was cut back by 4 bases and J by 1 base. This CDR3 has 15 residues. This CDR3 is CASSPGRGGSYEQYF. The CDR3 DNA reads as TGCGCCAGCAGCCCCGGGAGGGGGGGTTCCTACGAGCAGTACTTC.

This chain uses TRBV7-2 with TRBJ1-4, with a weak D call TRBD1 (5 bases). Germline V lookup: CDR1 SGHTA, CDR2 FQGNSA. Trimming took 7 bases from V and 4 from J, leaving 16 bases between them. The CDR3 covers 15 residues. CDR3: CASTSRQGSNEKLFF. Written as DNA, the CDR3 is TGTGCCAGCACCAGTAGGCAGGGTAGTAATGAAAAACTGTTTTTT. Based on the CDR3 plus reference TRBV7-2 and TRBJ1-4, the full variable domain is GAGVSQSPSNKVTEKGKDVELRCDPISGHTALYWYRQSLGQGLEFLIYFQGNSAPDKSGLPSDRFSAERTGGSVSTLTIQRTQQEDSAVYLCASTSRQGSNEKLFFGSGTQLSVL.

The chain is built from TRBV13 and TRBJ1-2; D is unclear. This CDR3 is built from 13 residues. Germline V gene sequence: CDR1 PRHDT, CDR2 FYEKMQ (reference sequence). V was pared by 5 bases and J by 4 bases, with 11 bases between. The chain's CDR3 is CASSPAERYGYTF. The CDR3 coding sequence is TGTGCCAGCAGCCCAGCGGAACGCTATGGCTACACCTTC. The complete variable domain, with remaining parts taken from reference TRBV13 and TRBJ1-2, reads AAGVIQSPRHLIKEKRETATLKCYPIPRHDTVYWYQQGPGQDPQFLISFYEKMQSDKGSIPDRFSAQQFSDYHSELNMSSLELGDSALYFCASSPAERYGYTFGSGTRLTVV.

The rearrangement joins TRBV6-5 to TRBJ2-2; possibly TRBD2 for D (6 bases). V lost 7 bases and J lost 8, with 17 bases in between. Germline V gene lookup returns CDR1 MNHEY and CDR2 SVGAGI. The CDR3 contains 14 residues. Written as DNA, the CDR3 is TGTGCCAGCACCTACGGGAGCCGGGGGGGGGAGCTGTTTTTT. Its protein is CASTYGSRGGELFF.

The rearrangement links TRBV6-5 to TRBJ2-5; no clear D. Germline CDR1 MNHEY, CDR2 SVGAGI. This CDR3 region has 13 residues. The germline V and J ends were trimmed by 6 bases and 5 bases, with 13 bases remaining between them. For the CDR3, the DNA is TGTGCCAGCAGGCCCCCCCAAAGGGAGACCCAGTACTTC. It codes for CASRPPQRETQYF.

This chain links TRBV5-4 with TRBJ1-2; D uncertain. V dropped 0 bases and J dropped 1 base, with 4 bases sitting between them. The CDR3 has 13 residues. Germline V gives CDR1 SGHNT, CDR2 YYREEE (reference sequence). This CDR3 reads CASSLGHNYGYTF. DNA for the CDR3: TGTGCCAGCAGCTTGGGGCATAACTATGGCTACACCTTC.

The rearrangement uses TRBV5-4 and TRBJ2-5; D perhaps matches TRBD1 (5 bases). V dropped 0 bases and J dropped 7 bases, with 16 bases sitting between them. Germline loops: CDR1 SGHNT, CDR2 YYREEE (reference sequence). The CDR3 spans 15 residues. In DNA form, the CDR3 reads TGTGCCAGCAGCTTGGATTGGCAAAGGCAGGGGACCCAGTACTTC. It encodes CASSLDWQRQGTQYF.

The genes are TRBV30 and TRBJ1-2; tentative D call: TRBD1 (5 bases). Germline assignment: CDR1 GTSNPN and CDR2 SVGIG (reference sequence). Trimming removed 0 bases from V and 2 bases from J, with 7 bases in between. CDR3 length: 13 amino acids. CDR3 coding DNA: TGTGCCTGGAGTGTAAAGGGGAACTATGGCTACACCTTC. Encoded protein: CAWSVKGNYGYTF.

This clone appeared once. This chain joins TRBV28 and TRBJ2-7; 7 bases agree with TRBD2. Germline V CDR1 and CDR2: MDHEN, SYDVKM. This CDR3 comprises 14 residues. J lost 4 bases, V lost 2 bases, and 5 bases had no gene match. CDR3 nucleotides: TGTGCCAGCAGTTTAGGCGGGAGTCTGTACGAGCAGTACTTC. Amino acids: CASSLGGSLYEQYF.

This chain joins TRBV7-2 and TRBJ1-5; D is unclear. V was pared by 5 bases and J by 6 bases, with 17 bases between. This CDR3 contains 15 residues. Germline lookup yields CDR1 SGHTA and CDR2 FQGNSA. CDR3 nucleotides: TGTGCCAGCAGCCCCCTGGGCGGAGTGGGTCAGCCCCAGCATTTT. It is translated as CASSPLGGVGQPQHF. Variable domain in full (rest from reference TRBV7-2 and TRBJ1-5): GAGVSQSPSNKVTEKGKDVELRCDPISGHTALYWYRQSLGQGLEFLIYFQGNSAPDKSGLPSDRFSAERTGGSVSTLTIQRTQQEDSAVYLCASSPLGGVGQPQHFGDGTRLSIL.

This chain connects TRBV5-1 to TRBJ2-2; D uncertain. V was cut by 3 bases and J by 0 bases, with 0 bases left in between. This CDR3 spans 12 amino acids. Germline CDR1 reads SGHRS; CDR2 reads YFSETQ. CDR3 sequence (DNA): TGCGCCAGCAGCTCGAACACCGGGGAGCTGTTTTTT. Residues: CASSSNTGELFF. Filled out from reference TRBV5-1 and TRBJ2-2, the complete variable domain reads KAGVTQTPRYLIKTRGQQVTLSCSPISGHRSVSWYQQTPGQGLQFLFEYFSETQRNKGNFPGRFSGRQFSNSRSEMNVSTLELGDSALYLCASSSNTGELFFGEGSRLTVL.

The chain employs TRBV29-1 and TRBJ2-2; D is uncertain. The CDR3 sequence is 14 residues long. Trimming shortened V by 5 bases and J by 2 bases, and 12 bases separated the two germline ends. The V gene's germline CDR1 is SQVTM and CDR2 ANQGSEA. In DNA form, the CDR3 reads TGCAGCGTTCTTGTAGAGCTTAACACCGGGGAGCTGTTTTTT. Protein: CSVLVELNTGELFF.

As for this clone: At one end the junction does not follow the germline gene, possibly because of a read error. J is TRBJ2-7 and V is TRBV10-3; D is perhaps TRBD1 (7 bases). Germline CDR1 ENHRY, CDR2 SYGVKD. The CDR3 is made up of 11 amino acids. CDR3 region: CAIRSEGQSNF. The CDR3 region has the DNA TGTGCCATCAGATCGGAGGGACAGTCTAACTTC.

The gene calls are TRBV6-6 and TRBJ1-2, with a weak D call TRBD1 (6 bases). The CDR3 contains 13 residues. Germline V lookup: CDR1 MNHNY, CDR2 SVGAGI (reference sequence). V was trimmed by 0 bases and J by 8 bases, leaving 10 bases between them. The CDR3 DNA follows: TGTGCCAGCAGTTACTCGAGGGGGTTGGGCTACACCTTC. As protein: CASSYSRGLGYTF.

The chain carries TRBV5-1 and TRBJ2-5; 14 bases align to TRBD2. CDR3 length equals 15 residues. CDR1 and CDR2 from the germline V gene are SGHRS and YFSETQ. The junction had 3 bases not matched to a gene; V was cut back by 3 bases and J by 5 bases. The CDR3 reads CASSWTSGRMETQYF. CDR3 in DNA: TGCGCCAGCAGCTGGACTAGCGGGAGGATGGAGACCCAGTACTTC.

The CDR3 coding sequence is TGTGCCTGGAGGCAAGGACGGAGGGAAGCTGGCTACACCTTC. It codes for CAWRQGRREAGYTF. The genes are TRBV30 and TRBJ1-2, with no clear D. CDR1 and CDR2 (germline): GTSNPN, SVGIG (reference sequence). This CDR3 has 14 amino acids. The V end lost 3 bases, the J end lost 7 bases, and 18 bases lay between the germline ends.

In DNA, the CDR3 is TGTGCCAGCAGCTTGCCCCCCAGTGGGAACACTGAAGCTTTCTTT. Translation: CASSLPPSGNTEAFF. This sequence joins TRBV5-6 and TRBJ1-1, with D unclear. CDR1 is SGHDT, CDR2 YYEEEE, per germline. V was pared by 1 base and J by 1 base, with 11 bases between. The CDR3 runs 15 residues. Supplemented by reference TRBV5-6 and TRBJ1-1, the full variable domain reads DAGVTQSPTHLIKTRGQQVTLRCSPKSGHDTVSWYQQALGQGPQFIFQYYEEEERQRGNFPDRFSGHQFPNYSSELNVNALLLGDSALYLCASSLPPSGNTEAFFGQGTRLTVV.

In this sample, this clone is medium-sized. The sample holds other DNA sequences that translate to the same CDR3. The rearrangement joins TRBV5-1 to TRBJ2-1, with D possibly TRBD1 on 6 matching bases. The V end lost 3 bases, the J end lost 6 bases, and 10 bases lay between the germline ends. Per germline, CDR1 SGHRS and CDR2 YFSETQ. CDR3 size: 13 residues. CDR3 amino acids: CASSSLGGNEQFF. In DNA form, the CDR3 reads TGCGCCAGCAGCTCTTTAGGGGGCAATGAGCAGTTCTTC.

The V gene is TRBV11-2, the J gene TRBJ2-1; a weak D match, TRBD1 (5 bases). CDR3 length: 14 residues. Trimming took 2 bases from V and 0 from J, leaving 5 bases between them. The germline V gene encodes CDR1 SGHAT and CDR2 FQNNGV. The CDR3 reads CASSLQGSYNEQFF. The CDR3 DNA is TGTGCCAGCAGCTTACAGGGCTCCTACAATGAGCAGTTCTTC.

This clone has just one count. The chain links TRBV7-6 to TRBJ2-2, with D unresolved. The germline V gene has CDR1 SGHVS and CDR2 FNYEAQ. V gave up 7 bases and J gave up 1 base, with 10 bases separating them. The CDR3 covers 14 residues. DNA of the CDR3: TGTGCCAGCAACCCCCACGAGAACACCGGGGAGCTGTTTTTT. This translates into CASNPHENTGELFF.

This chain joins TRBV7-9 and TRBJ1-1, with no clear D. The V end lost 0 bases, the J end lost 5 bases, and 13 bases lay between the germline ends. CDR3 length: 15 amino acids. From germline, CDR1 is SEHNR and CDR2 FQNEAQ (reference sequence). CDR3 amino acids: CASSLALPGLTEAFF. Here the CDR3 DNA reads TGTGCCAGCAGCTTAGCGCTCCCGGGCCTTACTGAAGCTTTCTTT.